The clone carrying this T cell receptor (beta chain) was counted only a few times. The data are from a study of early T cells in non-severe SARS-CoV-2 infection. Turning to the study itself: Unsorted whole blood bulk RNA was sequenced, with unpaired chains.

TCRdb reprocessed the 5' RACE reads via MiXCR and lists one record per CDR3 protein. This sample has tens of thousands of distinct CDR3 sequences, with about an eighth found just once. Trimming left V 4 bases short and J 1 base short, with 12 bases between. Looked up from germline, CDR1 is SGHVS and CDR2 is FNYEAQ. The CDR3 runs to 15 residues. The input for sequencing was whole blood, taken at baseline. The chain is built from TRBV7-6 and TRBJ2-3; no reliable D call. This clonotype was sampled from an adult who was a healthcare worker with PCR-confirmed SARS-CoV-2 infection or an uninfected control (not recorded which). The DNA for the CDR3 is TGTGCCAGCAGCTCCGACACTTTGCGCACAGATACGCAGTATTTT. Translating gives CASSSDTLRTDTQYF.